This T cell receptor (beta chain) emerged from a study of post-analysis software for immune sequencing data. The wider study: Both relapsing-remitting and secondary progressive multiple sclerosis featured among the disease courses, as did progressive-relapsing multiple sclerosis. Overall study results and limits: TRBV5-6, TRBV5-1 and TRBV20-1 were among four to six TRBV segments more frequent in patients than controls.

Sequencing libraries made from TCR beta cDNA carried unique molecular identifiers. TCRdb called the PCR reads again in MiXCR, with one record for every CDR3 protein. The table has 800,000 to 950,000 distinct CDR3 sequences, roughly 58% seen once. Comments on this clonotype: Its antigen is not known.

Trimming took off 0 bases at V and 9 bases at J, with 12 bases between the two ends. This CDR3 comprises 15 residues. Germline-derived CDR1 and CDR2 are SGHDN and FVKESK. Material for sequencing was blood. The chain is built from TRBV14 and TRBJ1-6; D gene ambiguous. This sequence was found in a girl aged 10 to 17 with multiple sclerosis. The CDR3 reads CASSQDNAGFSPLHF. Here the CDR3 DNA reads TGTGCCAGCAGCCAAGATAACGCGGGTTTTTCACCCCTCCACTTT. Based on the CDR3 plus reference TRBV14 and TRBJ1-6, the full variable domain is EAGVTQFPSHSVIEKGQTVTLRCDPISGHDNLYWYRRVMGKEIKFLLHFVKESKQDESGMPNNRFLAERTGGTYSTLKVQPAELEDSGVYFCASSQDNAGFSPLHFGNGTRLTVT.